These 10 T cell receptor beta chains were all obtained from the same sample, sequenced in a study of T cells after yellow fever vaccination. TCRdb called the 5' RACE reads again in MiXCR, with one record for every CDR3 protein. The table lists fewer than 100,000 distinct CDR3 sequences, roughly 9% of them singletons. Source: CD8+ T cells not binding an NS4B(214-222) dextramer, sorted from PBMCs, taken roughly 15 days after the first yellow fever vaccination. These receptors came from a man younger than 30 who received the YFV17D yellow fever vaccine.

This clonotype was counted between two and nine times. V gene TRBV4-1 combines with J gene TRBJ1-2, with D possibly TRBD1 on 5 matching bases. The CDR3 extends over 14 amino acids. With 1 base removed from V and 4 bases from J, the gap between germline ends came to 10 bases. Germline V lookup: CDR1 MGHRA, CDR2 YSYEKL. CDR3 region: CASSQVQGGYGYTF. In DNA, the CDR3 is TGCGCCAGCAGCCAAGTTCAGGGAGGCTATGGCTACACCTTC.

This clonotype was observed a few times. The CDR3 coding sequence is TGTGCCAGCAGCTTAAGCGGGGGGGCCTTGGACGAGCAGTACTTC. Translated: CASSLSGGALDEQYF. The chain uses TRBV7-3 and TRBJ2-7; TRBD2 matches at 9 bases. CDR1 and CDR2 (germline): SGHTA, FQGTGA. J gave up 5 bases and V 1 base, and 6 bases lay outside the gene matches. This CDR3 has 15 amino acids. Looking up the rest from reference TRBV7-3 and TRBJ2-7 gives the full variable domain: GAGVSQTPSNKVTEKGKYVELRCDPISGHTALYWYRQSLGQGPEFLIYFQGTGAADDSGLPNDRFFAVRPEGSVSTLKIQRTERGDSAVYLCASSLSGGALDEQYFGPGTRLTVT.

This clonotype was counted many times. The V gene is TRBV29-1, the J gene TRBJ2-5, with 11 bases matching TRBD2. J was trimmed by 2 bases and V by 4 bases; bases with no gene match: 3. Germline V lookup: CDR1 SQVTM, CDR2 ANQGSEA. The CDR3 is made up of 14 amino acids. Here the CDR3 DNA reads TGCAGCGTTGTCCTAGCGGGGGGACAAGAGACCCAGTACTTC. Translating gives CSVVLAGGQETQYF.

This clonotype occurred many times. V usage is TRBV20-1 and J usage is TRBJ1-4; D remains ambiguous. Trimming removed 0 bases from V and 4 bases from J, with 12 bases in between. CDR1 and CDR2 from the germline V gene are DFQATT and SNEGSKA (reference sequence). The CDR3 has 15 residues. The CDR3 here is CSARELSDSNEKLFF. DNA of the CDR3: TGCAGTGCTAGAGAGTTGTCGGATAGTAATGAAAAACTGTTTTTT.

This clonotype was recorded a few times. The chain is built from TRBV7-6 and TRBJ2-4; 8 bases are shared with TRBD1. There are 18 residues in the CDR3. V dropped 3 bases and J dropped 1; count of bases not matched to a gene: 11. CDR1 is SGHVS and CDR2 is FNYEAQ in the germline V gene. This CDR3 reads CASSLQGAMTSAKNIQYF. The CDR3 coding sequence is TGTGCCAGCAGCTTGCAGGGGGCCATGACCTCGGCCAAAAACATTCAGTACTTC. The complete variable domain, with remaining parts taken from reference TRBV7-6 and TRBJ2-4, reads GAGVSQSPRYKVTKRGQDVALRCDPISGHVSLYWYRQALGQGPEFLTYFNYEAQQDKSGLPNDRFSAERPEGSISTLTIQRTEQRDSAMYRCASSLQGAMTSAKNIQYFGAGTRLSVL.

This clonotype was seen many times. The chain is built from TRBV21-1 and TRBJ1-2. TRBV21-1 corresponds to a pseudogene. The CDR3 length is 14 residues. The CDR3 nucleotides are TGTGCCAGCAGCAAAGGGTACCGTAACTATGGCTACACCTTC. Its protein is CASSKGYRNYGYTF.

V and J are TRBV7-6 and TRBJ2-1; D gene unclear. V gave up 0 bases and J gave up 3 bases, with 12 bases separating them. CDR3 length: 16 amino acids. Germline V gene sequence: CDR1 SGHVS, CDR2 FNYEAQ. For the CDR3, the DNA is TGTGCCAGCAGCTTAGCAGGAGTCTCCAGCTACAATGAGCAGTTCTTC. Translating it yields CASSLAGVSSYNEQFF.

At least ten counts were recorded for this clonotype. This rearrangement joins TRBV7-2 to TRBJ2-5, with D hard to call. Germline V gene lookup returns CDR1 SGHTA and CDR2 FQGNSA. This CDR3 has 13 residues. Trimming removed 5 bases at V and 5 bases at J, with 12 bases between. CDR3: CASSIFPGETQYF. Written as DNA, the CDR3 is TGTGCCAGCAGCATATTCCCTGGGGAGACCCAGTACTTC.

This clonotype was observed a handful of times. The chain uses TRBV29-1 and TRBJ2-3; 11 bases fit TRBD2. This CDR3 spans 18 amino acids. After removal of 4 bases from V and 0 bases from J, the junction contained 12 bases not matched to a gene. Germline V gene data show CDR1 as SQVTM and CDR2 as ANQGSEA. This CDR3 reads CSVVSIAGGKLSTDTQYF. The CDR3 region has the DNA TGCAGCGTTGTCTCAATAGCGGGGGGGAAACTTAGCACAGATACGCAGTATTTT.

This clonotype was detected a few times. The DNA for the CDR3 is TGTGCCAGCAGTTTCGCAGGGAGGACCGGGGAGCTGTTTTTT. This translates into CASSFAGRTGELFF. The chain has TRBV27 and TRBJ2-2; possibly TRBD2 for D (6 bases). Trimming left V 3 bases short and J 5 bases short, with 10 bases between. Germline V lookup: CDR1 MNHEY, CDR2 SMNVEV (reference sequence). The CDR3 length is 14 residues.